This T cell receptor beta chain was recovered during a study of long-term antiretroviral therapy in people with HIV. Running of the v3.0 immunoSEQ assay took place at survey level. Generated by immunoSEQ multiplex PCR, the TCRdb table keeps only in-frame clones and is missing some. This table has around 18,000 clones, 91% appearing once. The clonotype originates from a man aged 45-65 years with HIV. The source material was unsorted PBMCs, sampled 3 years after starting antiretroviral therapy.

Written as DNA, the CDR3 is TGTGCCATCAGTGTTTGGGGACAGGGGGCCTACGAGCAGTACTTC. This encodes CAISVWGQGAYEQYF. The rearrangement joins TRBV10-3 to TRBJ2-7; TRBD1 matches 11 bases. CDR3 length: 15 amino acids. V was clipped by 4 bases and J by 2 bases; unmatched bases: 4. Germline CDR1 and CDR2: ENHRY and SYGVKD.